Presented here are 22 T cell receptor beta chains from one specimen sequenced in a study of Ad26.COV2.S vaccination and SARS-CoV-2 variants. Libraries were prepared by immunoSEQ multiplex PCR; TCRdb keeps only in-frame clonotypes and omits some of them. The table records 300,000 to 400,000 clones, around 92% of them present only once. The sample was peripheral blood, taken after recovery from COVID-19. These receptors originate from a human donor who had recovered from COVID-19.

The chain is built from TRBV7-8 and TRBJ1-1, with no clear D. CDR3 length: 12 residues. Per germline, CDR1 SGHVS and CDR2 FQNEAQ. Between the trimmed V and J ends, which lost 1 base and 7 bases, there was a span of 7 bases. The CDR3 sequence: CASSLVQVEAFF. CDR3 in DNA: TGTGCCAGCAGCTTAGTACAAGTTGAAGCTTTCTTT.

This sequence joins TRBV14 and TRBJ1-2, with D perhaps matching TRBD1 (5 bases). Trimming removed 5 bases at V and 3 bases at J, with 10 bases between. CDR3 length: 13 amino acids. Germline V gene sequence: CDR1 SGHDN, CDR2 FVKESK. CDR3 in DNA: TGTGCCAGCAGCTGGGGGACGGACTATGGCTACACCTTC. It translates to CASSWGTDYGYTF.

The sample holds one count of this clone. V gene TRBV9 combines with J gene TRBJ2-1; D is unclear. V was shortened by 3 bases and J by 7 bases, with 14 bases between the two germline ends. Germline V gene data show CDR1 as SGDLS and CDR2 as YYNGEE. The CDR3 sequence is 14 residues long. The CDR3 spells CASSARPRMNEQFF. The CDR3 coding sequence is TGTGCCAGCAGCGCCCGACCCAGGATGAATGAGCAGTTCTTC.

As concerns this clone: Other nucleotide sequences in the sample specify the same CDR3. The V and J genes are TRBV9 and TRBJ2-7; 7 bases line up with TRBD1. CDR3 length equals 14 residues. Germline V gives CDR1 SGDLS, CDR2 YYNGEE. Trimming at V came to 0 bases and at J to 2 bases, leaving 2 bases not matched to a gene. DNA of the CDR3: TGTGCCAGCAGCGTAGGGGACAGACCCTACGAGCAGTACTTC. Amino acid sequence: CASSVGDRPYEQYF.

The genes are TRBV7-9 and TRBJ2-7; no definite D call. V lost 2 bases, J lost 2 bases, and 7 bases lay in between. The length of the CDR3 is 13 residues. Germline V gene lookup returns CDR1 SEHNR and CDR2 FQNEAQ (reference sequence). CDR3 nucleotides: TGTGCCAGCAGCTTACCCTCGACCTACGAGCAGTACTTC. Protein: CASSLPSTYEQYF. The whole variable domain, remainder taken from reference TRBV7-9 and TRBJ2-7, is DTGVSQNPRHKITKRGQNVTFRCDPISEHNRLYWYRQTLGQGPEFLTYFQNEAQLEKSRLLSDRFSAERPKGSFSTLEIQRTEQGDSAMYLCASSLPSTYEQYFGPGTRLTVT.

This clone was seen a single time. J is TRBJ2-1 and V is TRBV18; D tentatively fits TRBD1 or TRBD2 (5 bases each). The CDR3 extends over 20 amino acids. The germline V and J ends were trimmed by 4 bases and 8 bases, with 33 bases remaining between them. Per the germline V gene, CDR1 is KGHSH and CDR2 is LQKENI. The chain's CDR3 is CASSLRNQIESGTRLDEQFF. The DNA for the CDR3 is TGTGCCAGCTCACTACGTAACCAGATAGAATCGGGGACCAGGCTAGATGAGCAGTTCTTC.

The chain carries TRBV3-1 (or the pseudogene TRBV3-2) and TRBJ1-1; D is unresolved. Trimming shortened V by 4 bases and J by 0 bases, and 12 bases separated the two germline ends. Germline-derived CDR1 and CDR2 are LGHDT and YNNKEL (reference sequence). The CDR3 is made up of 15 amino acids. The CDR3 DNA follows: TGTGCCAGCAGCCGAGCCGGACCGATGAACACTGAAGCTTTCTTT. Amino acids: CASSRAGPMNTEAFF.

This chain joins TRBV18 and TRBJ2-7, with TRBD1 matching 7 bases. The CDR3 covers 14 residues. V lost 3 bases, J lost 3 bases, and 5 bases stayed unmatched. CDR1 and CDR2 from the germline V gene are KGHSH and LQKENI. The CDR3 bases are TGTGCCAGCTCACCTGAGGACAGGCTCTACGAGCAGTACTTC. Translated: CASSPEDRLYEQYF.

The V gene is TRBV9, the J gene TRBJ2-5; possibly TRBD2 for D (7 bases). V was shortened by 6 bases and J by 5 bases, with 14 bases between the two germline ends. The CDR3 consists of 13 residues. Per the germline V gene, CDR1 is SGDLS and CDR2 is YYNGEE. The CDR3 sequence: CASKEGGKETQYF. The CDR3 nucleotides are TGTGCCAGCAAAGAGGGGGGGAAGGAGACCCAGTACTTC.

This clone is a singleton in its sample. The rearrangement uses TRBV5-1 and TRBJ2-5; D gene unclear. CDR1 SGHRS and CDR2 YFSETQ come from the germline V gene. The germline V and J ends were trimmed by 3 bases and 2 bases, with 14 bases remaining between them. CDR3 length: 15 residues. This CDR3 reads CASSYSGTLQETQYF. CDR3 DNA sequence: TGCGCCAGCAGCTATTCAGGCACCTTACAAGAGACCCAGTACTTC.

The V gene is TRBV12-5, the J gene TRBJ2-5, with D tentatively TRBD1 (6 bases). Deletions cut 5 bases from V and 5 bases from J, with 15 bases between. From germline, CDR1 is LGHNT and CDR2 FRNRAP. The CDR3 is 14 residues long. The DNA of the CDR3 is TGTGCTAGTGGTCGGCAGGGGAGAGAGGAGACCCAGTACTTC. Protein: CASGRQGREETQYF.

The chain couples TRBV14 to TRBJ1-1, with TRBD1 matching over 7 bases. The V gene's germline CDR1 is SGHDN and CDR2 FVKESK. The CDR3 is 16 residues long. V was pared by 0 bases and J by 3 bases, with 7 bases of the junction left unmatched. CDR3 in DNA: TGTGCCAGCAGCCAAGATCGAGGGACAGCGGACACTGAAGCTTTCTTT. It specifies CASSQDRGTADTEAFF.

This chain joins TRBV11-2 and TRBJ1-1; D gene ambiguous. Germline V CDR1 and CDR2: SGHAT, FQNNGV. V lost 1 base and J 5 bases, leaving 5 bases between the germline ends. The CDR3 runs 12 residues. The CDR3 sequence: CASSLAGTEAFF. DNA for the CDR3: TGTGCCAGCAGCTTAGCCGGTACTGAAGCTTTCTTT.

The V and J genes are TRBV6-1 and TRBJ2-1, with 7 bases lining up with TRBD2. Trimming took 3 bases from V and 9 from J; bases not matched to a gene: 11. Germline V CDR1 and CDR2: MNHNS, SASEGT. CDR3 size: 15 residues. The CDR3 DNA sequence: TGTGCCAGCAGTGATCCTCCGCTAGCGGCAATTGAGCAGTTCTTC. Its protein is CASSDPPLAAIEQFF.

As DNA, the CDR3 is TGCGCCAGCAGCCCAGGACAGGGTTTAACTGAAAAACTGTTTTTT. Translating it yields CASSPGQGLTEKLFF. V and J are TRBV4-1 and TRBJ1-4; TRBD1 matches at 8 bases. CDR3 size: 15 residues. The V segment lost 4 bases and the J segment 7 bases; nucleotides outside the gene matches: 8. Germline assignment: CDR1 MGHRA and CDR2 YSYEKL.

The chain couples TRBV7-9 to TRBJ2-2; D is uncertain. Between the trimmed V and J ends, which lost 5 bases and 5 bases, there was a span of 3 bases. Germline CDR1 SEHNR, CDR2 FQNEAQ (reference sequence). The CDR3 has 11 residues. CDR3 residues: CASSSTGELFF. CDR3 in DNA: TGTGCCAGCAGCAGTACCGGGGAGCTGTTTTTT.

The V gene is TRBV7-6, the J gene TRBJ2-7; TRBD2 might be the D (5 bases). The V gene lost 1 base and the J gene lost 0 bases, with 13 bases spanning the gap. The V gene's germline CDR1 is SGHVS and CDR2 FNYEAQ. The CDR3 length is 16 residues. For the CDR3, the DNA is TGTGCCAGCAGCTTAGGAGTAGAGGCGGGCTCCTACGAGCAGTACTTC. Translation gives CASSLGVEAGSYEQYF.

The chain combines TRBV2 with TRBJ1-2, with a weak D call TRBD1 (6 bases). CDR1 is SNHLY and CDR2 is FYNNEI in the germline V gene. The length of the CDR3 is 12 residues. The germline V and J ends were trimmed by 9 bases and 7 bases, with 15 bases remaining between them. The DNA of the CDR3 is TGTGCCAGGGAAACAGGGAATTCTGGCTACACCTTC. Translation: CARETGNSGYTF.

The chain has TRBV13 and TRBJ2-3; TRBD2 agrees at 10 bases. This CDR3 has 18 residues. The V gene end was trimmed by 1 base and the J gene end by 0 bases; junction bases not matched to a gene: 7. Germline V gene sequence: CDR1 PRHDT, CDR2 FYEKMQ (reference sequence). The CDR3 here is CASSLVLASGGSTDTQYF. CDR3 DNA sequence: TGTGCCAGCAGCTTAGTATTGGCTAGCGGGGGTAGCACAGATACGCAGTATTTT.

V and J are TRBV6-5 and TRBJ1-1; 8 nucleotides align to TRBD1. The CDR3 consists of 13 residues. J lost 4 bases, V lost 6 bases, and 4 bases had no gene match. CDR1 and CDR2 from the germline V gene are MNHEY and SVGAGI. The chain's CDR3 is CASSQGAGTEAFF. CDR3 in DNA: TGTGCCAGCAGCCAGGGGGCAGGCACTGAAGCTTTCTTT.

V is TRBV9 and J is TRBJ2-2; D gene uncertain. The CDR3 spans 14 residues. Germline V gives CDR1 SGDLS, CDR2 YYNGEE. Trimming left V 6 bases short and J 2 bases short, with 11 bases between. The CDR3 sequence: CASNPSVNTGELFF. CDR3 in DNA: TGTGCCAGCAACCCCTCGGTCAACACCGGGGAGCTGTTTTTT.

This sequence joins TRBV10-3 and TRBJ1-2; D gene ambiguous. The CDR3 spans 13 residues. Germline V gives CDR1 ENHRY, CDR2 SYGVKD. The V end was cut by 0 bases, the J end by 5 bases, with 7 bases between. The CDR3 DNA reads TGTGCCATCAGTGAGTCGACACCATATGGCTACACCTTC. This codes for CAISESTPYGYTF.